This T cell receptor (beta chain) comes out of a study of blood T cells in healthy people across ages. CDR1 and CDR2 (germline): SGHTA, FQGNSA. Trimming took 5 bases from V and 0 from J; bases not matched to a gene: 6. CDR3 length: 15 residues. Next came a second PCR, run for roughly 6 to 11 cycles, which used a sample-barcoded 5' primer along with a J-beta primer mix. From the 5' RACE reads, TCRdb called clonotypes with MiXCR, one entry per CDR3 protein. The data contain 780,000 or so distinct CDR3 sequences, about 61% of them seen just once; the ten biggest clones take up around 25%. Worth noting for this clonotype: Its antigen is not known.

Study observations and caveats: Estimated diversity that came from one million T cells was considered an underestimate.

The chain combines TRBV7-2 with TRBJ2-7; the match to TRBD2 covers 8 bases. Material: blood. The source of this sequence is a man aged 35 to 55 in good health. DNA for the CDR3: TGTGCCAGCAGCCCGACTAGCGAGAGCTCCTACGAGCAGTACTTC. Protein sequence: CASSPTSESSYEQYF.